This entry features one T cell receptor beta chain sequence. These data belong to a study of blood T cell repertoires in COVID-19. As originally analysed: Amplification of reference gene primers provided the estimated nucleated cell counts. Some clones are missing from TCRdb's copy, which holds only in-frame ones; the method was immunoSEQ multiplex PCR. V, J and clone size reflect that table, while D and trimming were determined from the DNA. The repertoire has about 220,000 clones, 85% of them found once; the top ten carry about 2.5%. This CDR3 region has 14 residues. CDR1 KGHSH and CDR2 LQKENI come from the germline V gene. V was cut by 4 bases and J by 3 bases, with 9 bases left in between.

The source of this sequence is a woman in her seventies with COVID-19, enrolled during active disease. The chain links TRBV18 to TRBJ1-4, with no clear D. Sequencing was carried out using peripheral blood. The CDR3 sequence: CASSLTYANEKLFF. In nucleotides, the CDR3 is TGTGCCAGCTCACTGACATATGCTAATGAAAAACTGTTTTTT.